This TCR beta chain appears in the sequencing data of a study of blood T cell repertoires in COVID-19. Study information: Acute-phase and convalescent COVID-19 samples originated in the United States, Italy and Spain.

As processed by the authors: Counts of nucleated cells, estimated from reference gene primer amplification, were obtained. Here immunoSEQ multiplex PCR was the method, and the copy in TCRdb shows in-frame clones only, minus some. V, J and clone size are those of that table, while D and trimming were read from the DNA. In the table there are 250,000 to 300,000 clones, about 80% of which are singletons. V lost 2 bases and J lost 4, with 12 bases in between. The germline V gene has CDR1 ENHRY and CDR2 SYGVKD. The CDR3 length is 15 residues. The chain combines TRBV10-3 with TRBJ2-1; perhaps TRBD2 as D (6 bases). The sequence was obtained from a woman aged 80 or over with acute or convalescent COVID-19. Sequencing input: peripheral blood. The CDR3 region has the DNA TGTGCCATCAGTGAGACTAGCTGGAATTACAATGAGCAGTTCTTC. Its protein product is CAISETSWNYNEQFF.